This record looks at one T cell receptor (beta chain) sequence and its context. What it binds is unknown. Unexposed donor CD4+ T cells date from about 2011-2019, before the COVID-19 pandemic. Isolation of CD4+ T cells took place after around 11 days in culture. Cells permitting, SARS-CoV-2 S/N and four cold-coronavirus spikes were tested on unexposed-donor CD4+ T cells. The data stem from a study of CD4 T cells in relation to SARS-CoV-2 and coronaviruses. Overall study: PBMCs were cultured with antigen for approximately nine days before TCR beta sequencing.

Clones were sequenced by immunoSEQ multiplex PCR, and TCRdb holds only the in-frame ones, with some missing. The table records about 29,000 clones, 60% to 85% of them present only once. Trimming removed 2 bases from V and 5 bases from J, with 12 bases in between. CDR3 size: 14 residues. Per germline, CDR1 MGHDK and CDR2 SYGVNS. The sequencing input was CD4+ T cells from PBMCs, cultured in vitro. The chain joins TRBV25-1 to TRBJ1-2; D is unresolved. The receptor's source is a human donor in good health. The CDR3 sequence: CASSEPTGIYGYTF. CDR3 nucleotides: TGTGCCAGCAGTGAACCTACCGGCATTTATGGCTACACCTTC.